This TCR beta chain was identified during a study of regulatory T cells in long-lasting Graves disease. Overall study results and limits: Shared public clonotypes totalled 2,500 to 3,500 in persistent patients, compared with about a thousand in new patients.

This CDR3 is built from 14 residues. V lost 4 bases, J lost 4 bases, and 15 bases lay in between. Per germline, CDR1 SGHRS and CDR2 YFSETQ. The time point denotes: newly diagnosed GD, antithyroid drugs for less than 3 months. With RNA extracted from PBMCs as input, the TCR library was made. This clonotype was seen repeatedly, ten times or more. Its target is not known. Construction of TCR beta libraries relied on iRepertoire HTBI primers and on Arm-PCR targeting CDR3 regions. TCRdb called the multiplex PCR reads again in MiXCR, with one record for every CDR3 protein. Here the sample spans over 450,000 distinct CDR3 sequences, around 13% being singletons. The sample was also linked to a second study, of T cells in Graves' hyperthyroidism and ophthalmopathy. That work contributes: For the diagnoses, clinical symptoms, serum thyroxine and TRAb, thyroid ultrasound and orbital computed tomography were used.

The receptor was isolated from a woman aged 25 to 45 with Graves disease. This material consisted of peripheral blood mononuclear cells (PBMCs), taken at new diagnosis, from a patient treated with antithyroid drugs. The genes are TRBV5-1 and TRBJ2-7, with D possibly being TRBD1 or TRBD2 (6 bases each). CDR3 nucleotides: TGCGCCAGCAGCCGGGGGACACCGCGATACGAGCAGTACTTC. This encodes CASSRGTPRYEQYF. The full variable domain, with the rest looked up from reference TRBV5-1 and TRBJ2-7, is KAGVTQTPRYLIKTRGQQVTLSCSPISGHRSVSWYQQTPGQGLQFLFEYFSETQRNKGNFPGRFSGRQFSNSRSEMNVSTLELGDSALYLCASSRGTPRYEQYFGPGTRLTVT.